This T cell receptor (beta chain) was captured in a study of blood T cell repertoires in COVID-19. Produced via immunoSEQ multiplex PCR; TCRdb's table is partial and in-frame only. The repertoire holds 200,000 to 250,000 clones, 65% to 85% seen once, with more than 5.5% in the top ten. This CDR3 contains 14 residues. CDR1 SNHLY and CDR2 FYNNEI come from the germline V gene. The junction had 4 bases not matched to a gene; V was cut back by 6 bases and J by 7 bases. This TCR derives from a human donor in a cohort sampled during active COVID-19. Sequenced sample: peripheral blood. The V gene is TRBV2, the J gene TRBJ2-2; 11 bases align to TRBD2. The CDR3 bases are TGTGCCAGCAGCGGGACTAGCGGAAGCGGGGAGCTGTTTTTT. Translating gives CASSGTSGSGELFF.